Listed below are T cell receptor beta chains from one sample, sequenced in a study of T cell responses to AZD1222 COVID-19 vaccine. TCRdb's table, derived via immunoSEQ multiplex PCR, lists solely in-frame clones and lacks some. The data show approximately 120,000 clones, around 90% seen once. The sequencing used peripheral blood, collected on day 0 of AZD1222 vaccination. All receptors come from an adult in good health. Both conserved end residues are part of each CDR3. Some rows mark clone size as missing; the rest say once, few, many or name a class of expanded clone.

size	V	J	CDR3
.	TRBV5-5	TRBJ1-6	CASNRGTNNNSPLHF
.	TRBV11-2	TRBJ2-1	CASSLRVSGGAGQFF
.	TRBV19	TRBJ2-1	CASSQRGDPFNEQFF
.	TRBV6-2/TRBV6-3	TRBJ2-3	CASSYQGPTFTDTQYF
.	TRBV10-3	TRBJ2-5	CAISESSSGTLETQYF
once	TRBV15	TRBJ1-5	CATSRDRLGHLYSNQPQHF
.	TRBV2	TRBJ1-1	CASSLIGEGEAFF
.	TRBV24-1	TRBJ2-1	CATSDTPVAYVGEQFF
.	TRBV7-2	TRBJ1-4	CASSPYKDRIKLFF
.	TRBV30	TRBJ2-7	CAGNRGSYEQYF
.	TRBV24-1	TRBJ1-5	CATHSGQGVQPQHF
.	TRBV28	TRBJ1-2	CASNSAGNYGYTF
.	TRBV7-9	TRBJ1-2	CASSQLGQGAGYTF
.	TRBV6-1	TRBJ2-3	CASSERRGQDTQYF
.	TRBV7-9	TRBJ2-2	CASSPHGELFF
.	TRBV25-1	TRBJ2-5	CASSFQGGETQYF
.	TRBV6-5	TRBJ2-3	CASRVAGASTDTQYF
.	TRBV4-2	TRBJ2-3	CASSPAGAGTRDTQYF